This TCR beta chain comes out of a study of T-cell memory formation after mild COVID-19. Study-wide background: TCR clusters were mostly donor specific.

Findings and limits, study-wide: From day 15 to 85, contracting clones were balanced between CD4 and CD8, whereas later expanders leaned toward CD4+. Whether day 37 second-wave clones are SARS-CoV-2-specific was not confirmed.

MiXCR was run by TCRdb on the 5' RACE reads, yielding one entry per CDR3 protein. There are 70,000 to 100,000 distinct CDR3 sequences in the sample; around 13% occur only once, and about 25% lies in the top ten. The sample holds a few counts of this clonotype. Its antigen is undetermined. Germline V gene sequence: CDR1 SGHTA, CDR2 FQGTGA. Between the trimmed V and J ends, which lost 3 bases and 4 bases, there was a span of 15 bases. CDR3 size: 15 residues. The rearrangement uses TRBV7-3 and TRBJ1-2; maybe TRBD1 (5 bases). This TCR derives from an adult woman who had mild COVID-19 (a few samples of this study predate the infection). Cell type and time point are not known. Sequenced sample: PBMCs or a T cell subset sorted from them (not recorded which). CDR3: CASSFVAGDLYGYTF. The CDR3 nucleotides are TGTGCCAGCAGCTTCGTCGCGGGGGACCTCTATGGCTACACCTTC.